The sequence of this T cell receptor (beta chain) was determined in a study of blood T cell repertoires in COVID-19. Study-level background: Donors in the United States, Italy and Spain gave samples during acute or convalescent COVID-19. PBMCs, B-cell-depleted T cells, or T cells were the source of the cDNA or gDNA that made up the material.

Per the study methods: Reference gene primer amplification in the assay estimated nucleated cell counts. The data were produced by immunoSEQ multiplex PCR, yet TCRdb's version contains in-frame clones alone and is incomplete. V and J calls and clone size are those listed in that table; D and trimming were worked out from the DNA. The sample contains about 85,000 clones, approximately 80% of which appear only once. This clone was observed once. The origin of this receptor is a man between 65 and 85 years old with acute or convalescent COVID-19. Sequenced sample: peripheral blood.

CDR3 region: CASSAHGGGNQPQHF. CDR3 in DNA: TGCGCCAGCAGCGCCCACGGAGGGGGCAATCAGCCCCAGCATTTT. The chain joins TRBV5-1 to TRBJ1-5; D might be TRBD1 (5 bases). The CDR3 runs to 15 residues. Germline V CDR1 and CDR2: SGHRS, YFSETQ. Trimming stripped 4 bases from V and 2 bases from J, with 13 bases between.